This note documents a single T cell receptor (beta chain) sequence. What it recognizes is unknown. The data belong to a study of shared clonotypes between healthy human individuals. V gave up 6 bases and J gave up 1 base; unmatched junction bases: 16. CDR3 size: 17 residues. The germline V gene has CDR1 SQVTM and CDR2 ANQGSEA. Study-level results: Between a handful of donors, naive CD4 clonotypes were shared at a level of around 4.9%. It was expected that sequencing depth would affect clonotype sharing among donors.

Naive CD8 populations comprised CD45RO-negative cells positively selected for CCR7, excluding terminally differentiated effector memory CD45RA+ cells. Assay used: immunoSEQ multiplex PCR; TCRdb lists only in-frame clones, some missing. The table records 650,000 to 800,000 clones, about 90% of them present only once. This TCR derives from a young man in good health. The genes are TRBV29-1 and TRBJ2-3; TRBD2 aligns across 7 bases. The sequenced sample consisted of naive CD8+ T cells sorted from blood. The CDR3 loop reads CSVVPRGEGLGTDTQYF. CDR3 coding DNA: TGCAGCGTGGTCCCTCGGGGGGAGGGCCTCGGCACAGATACGCAGTATTTT.